Listed below are T cell receptor beta chains from one sample, sequenced in a study of T cell changes during pregnancy in multiple sclerosis. The repertoire was sequenced with immunoSEQ multiplex PCR; TCRdb's copy has only in-frame clones and lacks some. Of over 60,000 clones listed, about nine tenths are singletons. Sequencing used peripheral blood, obtained in the third trimester of pregnancy. These TCRs come from a female donor in good health, enrolled as a control in a pregnancy study. Each CDR3 is given without its conserved first and last residue. Each record gives: clone size, V gene, CDR3 length, CDR3 protein. Only some rows state a clone size, as once, few, many or a class for expanded clones.

.,TRBV4-1,13,ASSQLRTGGYEQY
.,TRBV6-5,12,ASDSRARGTEAF
.,TRBV11-3,13,ASSLSDRTGNTIY
few,TRBV2,13,ASNPQGGMNTEAF
once,TRBV6-1,15,ASSGELRGFLNYGYT
.,TRBV19,13,ASSVDPGLAHEQY
.,TRBV5-5,14,ASLPDQGFFYNEQF
.,TRBV6-5,13,ASSYSSRGHYGYT
.,TRBV4-3,14,ASSRTPGQGNYGYT
few,TRBV6-4,13,ASSDSRGGKDTQY
.,TRBV6-5,14,ASSSTSGRRSYEQY
.,TRBV28,13,ASSQTSGSRQPQH
once,TRBV7-9,14,ASSFRGGGSGDGYT
.,TRBV5-4,12,ASSLMTTSYEQY
.,TRBV4-1,14,ASSRYSGTAYNEQF
.,TRBV19,14,ASNPDTGSLYNEQF
.,TRBV5-1,13,ASSLQGRLNSPLH
.,TRBV28,14,ASSLVRGLSNQPQH
.,TRBV7-2,9,ASSRAYEQY
.,TRBV12-5,13,ASGSQGSSTGELF
.,TRBV7-2,12,ASSLARGPGELF
once,TRBV4-3,13,ASSQAGGTGYEQY
.,TRBV9,14,ASSVRDRAYQETQY